This passage covers 26 T cell receptor beta chains from one sample sequenced in a study of identical twins. TCRdb used MiXCR to reprocess the 5' RACE reads, holding one entry per CDR3 protein. The sample contains hundreds of thousands of distinct CDR3 sequences, less than 7% of which appear only once. The specimen sequenced was naive T cells sorted from blood. The receptors were sampled from a man between 18 and 29 years old in good health.

This clonotype came up many times. The genes are TRBV12-3 or TRBV12-4 and TRBJ1-1; D is possibly TRBD1 (6 bases). The CDR3 is made up of 13 amino acids. Trimming cost V 5 bases and J 4 bases, with 11 bases left between them. The CDR3 DNA sequence: TGTGCCAGCAGTCCGGGACACCTCACTGAAGCTTTCTTT. Its protein is CASSPGHLTEAFF.

The sample holds many counts of this clonotype. The chain links TRBV6-5 to TRBJ1-2; 8 nucleotides match TRBD1. The CDR3 runs 12 residues. Germline CDR1 is MNHEY and CDR2 is SVGAGI. V shed 6 bases and J 7 bases; nucleotides not matched to a gene: 4. CDR3 bases: TGTGCCAGCAGAACAGGGGGGTCTGGCTACACCTTC. It codes for CASRTGGSGYTF.

This clonotype was seen ten or more times. The chain carries TRBV20-1 and TRBJ2-6; a weak D match, TRBD1 (5 bases). The ends were cut back, 0 bases at V and 13 bases at J, with 10 bases in the middle. Germline V gene data show CDR1 as DFQATT and CDR2 as SNEGSKA (reference sequence). The CDR3 spans 12 residues. In nucleotides, the CDR3 is TGCAGTGCTAGAGACAGGACAAGGGTCCTGACTTTC. Protein sequence: CSARDRTRVLTF.

This clonotype has ten or more counts. The chain has TRBV27 and TRBJ2-7, with D tentatively TRBD1 (6 bases). Germline V lookup: CDR1 MNHEY, CDR2 SMNVEV (reference sequence). Between the trimmed V and J ends, which lost 3 bases and 3 bases, there was a span of 12 bases. The CDR3 has 14 residues. As DNA, the CDR3 is TGTGCCAGCAGTTTGTCAGGGGCCCTCTACGAGCAGTACTTC. Protein: CASSLSGALYEQYF.

This clonotype was counted ten times or more. This CDR3 is CSAGTSGGGSYNEQFF. The DNA for the CDR3 is TGCAGTGCTGGGACTAGCGGGGGGGGCTCCTACAATGAGCAGTTCTTC. The rearrangement uses TRBV20-1 and TRBJ2-1, with TRBD2 identical over 16 bases. CDR3 size: 16 residues. Germline V CDR1 and CDR2: DFQATT, SNEGSKA (reference sequence). V lost 5 bases to trimming and J lost 0 bases; unmatched junction nucleotides: 1.

This clonotype was detected ten times or more. The chain links TRBV9 to TRBJ2-4, with TRBD1 as a possible D gene (5 bases). CDR1 SGDLS and CDR2 YYNGEE come from the germline V gene. V lost 0 bases and J 6 bases, leaving 13 bases between the germline ends. The CDR3 covers 15 residues. The CDR3 region is CASSVGAGWGNIQYF. DNA of the CDR3: TGTGCCAGCAGCGTAGGGGCAGGGTGGGGAAACATTCAGTACTTC.

The table lists this clonotype with many counts. The chain uses TRBV15 and TRBJ1-3, with unresolved D. V was shortened by 0 bases and J by 2 bases, with 5 bases between the two germline ends. CDR1 is LNHNV, CDR2 YYDKDF, per germline (reference sequence). This CDR3 has 14 residues. The CDR3 is CATSRDRTGNTIYF. The CDR3 nucleotides read TGTGCCACCAGCAGAGATCGGACTGGAAACACCATATATTTT. The whole variable domain, filled in from reference TRBV15 and TRBJ1-3, reads DAMVIQNPRYQVTQFGKPVTLSCSQTLNHNVMYWYQQKSSQAPKLLFHYYDKDFNNEADTPDNFQSRRPNTSFCFLDIRSPGLGDTAMYLCATSRDRTGNTIYFGEGSWLTVV.

This clonotype was counted only a few times. The V gene is TRBV6-2 or TRBV6-3, the J gene TRBJ2-1; 8 bases line up with TRBD2. The CDR3 has 15 residues. The ends lost 6 bases at V and 6 bases at J; junction bases unmatched: 10. The germline gives CDR1 MNHEY, CDR2 SVGEGT. The CDR3 DNA is TGTGCCAGCAGCTTAGGACTAGCCACCTCCAATGAGCAGTTCTTC. Translating it yields CASSLGLATSNEQFF.

The chain has TRBV20-1 and TRBJ2-2, with 12 positions matching TRBD1. Germline assignment: CDR1 DFQATT and CDR2 SNEGSKA (reference sequence). This CDR3 has 15 residues. V shed 5 bases, J shed 5 bases, and the junction held 6 bases outside the gene matches. The CDR3 DNA reads TGCAGTGCTGGCCGGGACAGGGGGCTGACCGGGGAGCTGTTTTTT. Protein product: CSAGRDRGLTGELFF.

This clonotype was detected ten times or more. V and J are TRBV12-3 or TRBV12-4 and TRBJ2-1; no clear D. V was cut by 6 bases and J by 0 bases, with 9 bases left in between. This CDR3 is built from 14 residues. CDR3 amino acids: CASSHRRSYNEQFF. The CDR3 region has the DNA TGTGCCAGCAGCCACCGCCGCTCCTACAATGAGCAGTTCTTC.

The J gene is TRBJ2-3, the V gene TRBV20-1, with 10 positions matching TRBD1. This CDR3 is 14 amino acids long. Germline V CDR1 and CDR2: DFQATT, SNEGSKA (reference sequence). The V and J ends lost 6 bases and 4 bases, in that order; junction bases with no gene match: 7. The CDR3: CSARGQGLPDTQYF. CDR3 bases: TGCAGTGCCCGGGGACAGGGGCTCCCAGATACGCAGTATTTT.

This clonotype was counted between two and nine times. The J gene is TRBJ2-3, the V gene TRBV15; D is unresolved. Trimming pared 5 bases from V and 10 bases from J, leaving 22 bases between. Germline CDR1 and CDR2: LNHNV and YYDKDF (reference sequence). The CDR3 has 15 residues. The DNA for the CDR3 is TGTGCCACCAGCCCCCGTGCCCAGGCCAAACTGGCGCAGTATTTT. It is translated as CATSPRAQAKLAQYF.

This clonotype was counted ten times or more. This chain joins TRBV6-5 and TRBJ2-1; D is uncertain. V was cut by 2 bases and J by 8 bases, with 19 bases left in between. Per germline, CDR1 MNHEY and CDR2 SVGAGI. This CDR3 is 16 amino acids long. The DNA of the CDR3 is TGTGCCAGCAGTTACCCCGGGCCCTTTTCTCGCGATGAGCAGTTCTTC. Translation gives CASSYPGPFSRDEQFF.

This chain links TRBV5-6 with TRBJ2-7; TRBD2 is a possible D gene (5 bases). Germline CDR1 is SGHDT and CDR2 is YYEEEE. Trimming shortened V by 4 bases and J by 5 bases, and 13 bases separated the two germline ends. The CDR3 sequence is 13 residues long. CDR3 DNA: TGTGCCAGCAGCGAGAGAGGGTGGCACGAGCAGTACGTC. It encodes CASSERGWHEQYV.

This clonotype was seen many times. CDR3 coding DNA: TGTGCCAGCAGTCCGCAGGGGGGAATCACTGAAGCTTTCTTT. This encodes CASSPQGGITEAFF. This chain connects TRBV27 to TRBJ1-1, with 7 bases matching TRBD1. The ends lost 5 bases at V and 4 bases at J; junction bases unmatched: 7. Germline lookup yields CDR1 MNHEY and CDR2 SMNVEV (reference sequence). The CDR3 has 14 residues.

This clonotype came up many times. The chain links TRBV29-1 to TRBJ1-2, with TRBD1 as a possible D gene (5 bases). CDR1 SQVTM and CDR2 ANQGSEA come from the germline V gene. CDR3 size: 13 residues. The V gene lost 7 bases and the J gene lost 0 bases, with 12 bases spanning the gap. CDR3: CSAGDRANYGYTF. The CDR3, as DNA: TGCAGCGCTGGGGACCGAGCTAACTATGGCTACACCTTC.

This clonotype was detected a few times. V and J are TRBV20-1 and TRBJ2-7; D gene unclear. V was clipped by 0 bases and J by 6 bases, with 6 bases between them. Looked up from germline, CDR1 is DFQATT and CDR2 is SNEGSKA (reference sequence). The CDR3 consists of 11 residues. The CDR3 DNA sequence: TGCAGTGCTAGAGATCGAAGCGAGCAGTACTTC. Its translation is CSARDRSEQYF.

This clonotype occurred a few times. The genes are TRBV5-1 and TRBJ2-2; D gene unclear. V was pared by 2 bases and J by 4 bases, with 12 bases between. The CDR3 totals 15 residues. CDR1 SGHRS and CDR2 YFSETQ come from the germline V gene. CDR3 residues: CASSFSVGSTGELFF. The CDR3 coding sequence is TGCGCCAGCAGCTTCTCCGTAGGCAGCACCGGGGAGCTGTTTTTT.

This clonotype occurred many times. The gene calls are TRBV29-1 and TRBJ1-5; D is undetermined. V lost 4 bases and J lost 1, with 11 bases in between. The CDR3 length is 14 residues. From germline, CDR1 is SQVTM and CDR2 ANQGSEA. Here the CDR3 reads CSVVGLGSNQPQHF. The DNA of the CDR3 is TGCAGCGTTGTTGGGCTCGGGAGCAATCAGCCCCAGCATTTT.

This clonotype was seen only a few times. The V call is TRBV5-6, the J call TRBJ1-2; D is unresolved. The length of the CDR3 is 12 residues. V dropped 0 bases and J dropped 9 bases, with 9 bases sitting between them. CDR1 is SGHDT, CDR2 YYEEEE, per germline. The CDR3 loop reads CASSLGNGRYTF. For the CDR3, the DNA is TGTGCCAGCAGCTTGGGCAATGGGCGCTACACCTTC.

This clonotype was detected only a few times. This rearrangement joins TRBV15 to TRBJ2-2; TRBD2 is a possible D gene (6 bases). Looked up from germline, CDR1 is LNHNV and CDR2 is YYDKDF (reference sequence). V was trimmed by 0 bases and J by 2 bases, leaving 10 bases between them. The CDR3 has 16 amino acids. Here the CDR3 DNA reads TGTGCCACCAGCAGAGATACCGGACTAAACACCGGGGAGCTGTTTTTT. Amino acid sequence: CATSRDTGLNTGELFF.

This clonotype was seen a handful of times. The rearrangement links TRBV11-1 to TRBJ2-6; 9 positions agree with TRBD2. With V trimmed by 5 bases and J by 4 bases, 12 bases remained unmatched. Germline V gene lookup returns CDR1 SGHAT and CDR2 FQDESV (reference sequence). This CDR3 has 18 residues. The CDR3 sequence is CASSGDRSGRTGANVLTF. The CDR3 coding sequence is TGTGCCAGCAGCGGGGATAGGAGCGGGAGGACCGGGGCCAACGTCCTGACTTTC.

This clonotype has just a few counts. The genes are TRBV5-1 and TRBJ2-2; TRBD1 might be the D (6 bases). The CDR3 is 15 residues long. The V and J ends lost 0 bases and 4 bases respectively, with 10 bases between them. Germline assignment: CDR1 SGHRS and CDR2 YFSETQ. The CDR3 loop is CASSLGDTRTGELFF. DNA of the CDR3: TGCGCCAGCAGCTTGGGGGACACACGCACCGGGGAGCTGTTTTTT. Complete variable domain (other parts from reference TRBV5-1 and TRBJ2-2): KAGVTQTPRYLIKTRGQQVTLSCSPISGHRSVSWYQQTPGQGLQFLFEYFSETQRNKGNFPGRFSGRQFSNSRSEMNVSTLELGDSALYLCASSLGDTRTGELFFGEGSRLTVL.

This clonotype has only a few counts. The J gene is TRBJ2-5, the V gene TRBV5-1; no definite D call. V was clipped by 2 bases and J by 3 bases, with 17 bases between them. Germline CDR1 SGHRS, CDR2 YFSETQ. The CDR3 length is 16 residues. The CDR3 loop is CASSFNRLHREETQYF. CDR3 bases: TGCGCCAGCAGCTTCAACAGACTTCATCGGGAAGAGACCCAGTACTTC.

This clonotype occurred many times. V is TRBV25-1 and J is TRBJ1-2, with D tentatively TRBD1 (6 bases). CDR3 length equals 16 residues. Germline CDR1 and CDR2: MGHDK and SYGVNS. V shed 0 bases and J shed 6 bases, with 17 bases lying between them. The CDR3 region is CASSEYLSRTANGYTF. As DNA, the CDR3 is TGTGCCAGCAGTGAATACCTATCAAGGACAGCTAATGGCTACACCTTC.

This clonotype was picked up many times. The V call is TRBV13, the J call TRBJ2-1; 9 bases align to TRBD2. CDR3 length: 20 residues. J was trimmed by 6 bases and V by 5 bases; bases with no gene match: 23. The germline V gene encodes CDR1 PRHDT and CDR2 FYEKMQ (reference sequence). CDR3 protein: CASSGYRRLAGRGIGNEQFF. Written as DNA, the CDR3 is TGTGCCAGCAGCGGATACAGGAGGCTAGCGGGACGCGGGATAGGCAATGAGCAGTTCTTC.